The T cell receptor beta chain described here comes from a study of blood T cell repertoires in COVID-19. On the study more broadly: PBMCs, B-cell-depleted T cells, or T cells were the source of the cDNA or gDNA that made up the material.

Under the authors' procedure: Amplified reference gene primers provided the basis for estimating nucleated cell counts. Profiled with immunoSEQ multiplex PCR; TCRdb holds only in-frame clones, not every one. V and J calls and clone size are those listed in that table; D and trimming were worked out from the DNA. The sample has about 240,000 clones, more than 85% seen once. V dropped 4 bases and J dropped 0 bases, with 22 bases sitting between them. This CDR3 is built from 19 residues. Germline values: CDR1 SNHLY, CDR2 FYNNEI. This clonotype was obtained from a woman aged 50 to 65 with COVID-19, enrolled during active disease. The sequencing sample was made of peripheral blood. The chain links TRBV2 to TRBJ2-1, with TRBD2 as a possible D gene (6 bases). In DNA, the CDR3 is TGTGCCAGCAGTGCTCCTGGGAAAGCGGGCGGAGTCTCCTACAATGAGCAGTTCTTC. This codes for CASSAPGKAGGVSYNEQFF.